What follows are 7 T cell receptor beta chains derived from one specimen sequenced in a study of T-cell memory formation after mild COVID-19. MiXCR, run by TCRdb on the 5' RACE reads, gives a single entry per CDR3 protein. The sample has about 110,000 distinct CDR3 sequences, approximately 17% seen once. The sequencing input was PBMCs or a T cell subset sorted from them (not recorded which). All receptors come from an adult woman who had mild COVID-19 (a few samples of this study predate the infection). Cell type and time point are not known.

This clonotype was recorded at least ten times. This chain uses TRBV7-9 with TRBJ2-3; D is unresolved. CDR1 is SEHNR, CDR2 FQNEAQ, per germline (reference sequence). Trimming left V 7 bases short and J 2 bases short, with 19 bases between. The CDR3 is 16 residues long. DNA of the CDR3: TGTGCCAGCACCGATACCGACCAGTCTCCCACAGATACGCAGTATTTT. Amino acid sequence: CASTDTDQSPTDTQYF.

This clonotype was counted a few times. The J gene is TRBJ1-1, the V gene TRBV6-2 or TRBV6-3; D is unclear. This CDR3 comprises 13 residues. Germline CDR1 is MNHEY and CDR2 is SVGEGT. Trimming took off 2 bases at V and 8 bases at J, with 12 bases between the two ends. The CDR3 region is CASSYLGRREAFF. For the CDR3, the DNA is TGTGCCAGCAGTTACCTGGGCCGGAGAGAAGCTTTCTTT.

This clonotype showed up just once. The CDR3 region has the DNA TGTGCCACCAGCAGAGATCTACTGGCGACAGGGGCCTACGAGCAGTACTTC. Amino acids: CATSRDLLATGAYEQYF. The chain combines TRBV15 with TRBJ2-7, with 8 bases identical to TRBD1. Losses at the gene ends were 0 bases for V and 2 bases for J; bases not matched to a gene: 9. The germline V gene has CDR1 LNHNV and CDR2 YYDKDF (reference sequence). The length of the CDR3 is 17 residues.

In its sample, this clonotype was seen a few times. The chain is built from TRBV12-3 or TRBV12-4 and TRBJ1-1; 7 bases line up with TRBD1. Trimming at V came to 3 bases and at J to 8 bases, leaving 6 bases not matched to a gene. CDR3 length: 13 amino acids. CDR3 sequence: CASSFAGGQEAFF. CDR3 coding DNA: TGTGCCAGCAGTTTTGCAGGGGGACAGGAAGCTTTCTTT.

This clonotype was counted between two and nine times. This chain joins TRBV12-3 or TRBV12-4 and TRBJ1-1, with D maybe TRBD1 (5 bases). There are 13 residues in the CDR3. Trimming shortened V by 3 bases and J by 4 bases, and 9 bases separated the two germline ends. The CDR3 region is CASSFGGTTEAFF. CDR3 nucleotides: TGTGCCAGCAGTTTTGGGGGGACCACTGAAGCTTTCTTT.

CDR3 loop: CASSLAGTTYNEQFF. CDR3 bases: TGCGCCAGCAGCCTAGCGGGGACCACCTACAATGAGCAGTTCTTC. V usage is TRBV4-1 and J usage is TRBJ2-1; 8 bases are shared with TRBD2. There are 15 residues in the CDR3. Germline trimming cut 4 bases from V and 2 bases from J; bases unmatched to any gene: 4. Germline V gene data show CDR1 as MGHRA and CDR2 as YSYEKL.

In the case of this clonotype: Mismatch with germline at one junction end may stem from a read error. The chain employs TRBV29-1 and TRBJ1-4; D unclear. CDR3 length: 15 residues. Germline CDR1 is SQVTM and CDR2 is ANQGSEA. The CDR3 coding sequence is TGCAGCGTTGAAGAATCCGTCTTCGGTAATGAAAAACTGTATTTT. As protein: CSVEESVFGNEKLYF.